This entry is about one T cell receptor (beta chain). Its antigen is as yet unknown. The assay was immunoSEQ multiplex PCR, and TCRdb's table has in-frame clones only and misses some. The sample has about 2.2 million clones, 85% to 95% seen once. This CDR3 contains 14 residues. The V and J ends lost 5 bases and 9 bases, in that order; junction bases with no gene match: 10. Germline loops: CDR1 SEHNR, CDR2 FQNEAQ (reference sequence). This sample was taken from a study of shared clonotypes between healthy human individuals. Points from the study as a whole: Across subsets, estimated richness was generally greater for naive than for memory populations. The sampled material consisted only of blood, and tissue repertoires are likely to differ.

Positively selected for CCR7, the CD45RO-negative cells used as naive CD8 cells excluded terminally differentiated effector memory CD45RA+ cells. Donors were healthy HIV-negative adults without recent acute infections or vaccinations. This TCR came from a man younger than 35 in good health. Some clones in this sample may be carry-over from other donors' samples. The chain has TRBV7-9 and TRBJ2-4; 7 bases agree with TRBD2. Sequencing was done on a sample of naive CD8+ T cells from PBMCs. The CDR3 DNA reads as TGTGCCAGCAGCCCCCCCCCGGGGGGTGGCATTCAGTACTTC. Its protein is CASSPPPGGGIQYF.